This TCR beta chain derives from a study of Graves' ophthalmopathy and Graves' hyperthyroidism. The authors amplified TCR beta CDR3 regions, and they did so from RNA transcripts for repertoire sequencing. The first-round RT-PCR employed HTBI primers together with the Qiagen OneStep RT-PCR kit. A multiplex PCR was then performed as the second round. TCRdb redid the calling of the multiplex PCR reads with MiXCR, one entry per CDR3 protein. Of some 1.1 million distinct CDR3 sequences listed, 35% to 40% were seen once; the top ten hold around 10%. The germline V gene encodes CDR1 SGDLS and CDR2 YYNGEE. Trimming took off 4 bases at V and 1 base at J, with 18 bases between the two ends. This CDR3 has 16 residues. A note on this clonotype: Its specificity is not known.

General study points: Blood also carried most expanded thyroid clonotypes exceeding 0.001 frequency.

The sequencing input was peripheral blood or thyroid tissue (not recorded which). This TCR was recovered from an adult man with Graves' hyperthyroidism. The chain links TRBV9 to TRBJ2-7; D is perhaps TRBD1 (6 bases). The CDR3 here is CASSKHGQPVSYEQYF. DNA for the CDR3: TGTGCCAGCAGCAAACACGGACAGCCCGTGTCCTACGAGCAGTACTTC.